This is a list of T cell receptor beta chains from one sample in a study of early T cells in non-severe SARS-CoV-2 infection. TCRdb analysed the 5' RACE reads with MiXCR anew, one entry per CDR3 protein. The data hold about 42,000 distinct CDR3 sequences, with approximately 5.9% observed a single time. The sequencing here drew on whole blood, taken at baseline. These receptors were collected from an adult who was a healthcare worker with PCR-confirmed SARS-CoV-2 infection or an uninfected control (not recorded which). Each CDR3 is given with its conserved first and last residue. A D gene is named only where the DNA matches it firmly.

v_call,d_call,j_call,cdr3_aa
TRBV20-1,NA,TRBJ1-6,CSARAGPYNSPLHF
TRBV11-2,NA,TRBJ2-7,CASSPSRRSISYEQYF
TRBV7-6,NA,TRBJ1-6,CASSLGDNSPLHF
TRBV5-5,NA,TRBJ2-7,CASTPVGGAISYEQYF
TRBV18,TRBD1,TRBJ1-1,CASSLGQGGTEAFF
TRBV2,TRBD1,TRBJ1-3,CASRGQRSGNTIYF
TRBV7-9,TRBD1,TRBJ2-2,CASSSRDRATGELFF
TRBV6-5,TRBD1,TRBJ1-1,CASSYGQGSTEAFF
TRBV5-1,NA,TRBJ2-1,CASSELAGAYNEQFF
TRBV5-4,NA,TRBJ2-5,CASSSRQPQETQYF
TRBV7-2,TRBD2,TRBJ2-1,CASSPGTSGYNEQFF
TRBV19,TRBD1,TRBJ2-3,CASSIGQGRSTDTQYF
TRBV20-1,TRBD2,TRBJ2-1,CSASPASGAGNEQFF
TRBV6-2/TRBV6-3,TRBD1,TRBJ2-1,CASRVFGTGGNNEQFF
TRBV5-1,NA,TRBJ2-7,CASSLGPRGLFYEQYF
TRBV5-6,NA,TRBJ2-1,CASSLGQRSYNEQFF
TRBV29-1,NA,TRBJ1-2,CSVAPTRGYTF
TRBV9,NA,TRBJ2-5,CASSAPGQETQYF
TRBV3-1,TRBD2,TRBJ2-5,CASSQVPAGNQETQYF
TRBV28,NA,TRBJ2-7,CASSLLGSPGPYEQYF
TRBV18,NA,TRBJ1-2,CASSPGEVNYGYTF
TRBV20-1,NA,TRBJ2-3,CSAPEAVTDTQYF
TRBV5-1,NA,TRBJ1-4,CASSFNGLSNEKLFF
TRBV11-2,NA,TRBJ2-3,CASSQETKGTDTQYF
TRBV5-1,TRBD1,TRBJ2-3,CASSYRGQGSTDTQYF
TRBV12-3/TRBV12-4,NA,TRBJ2-7,CASSFHRYEQYF
TRBV10-1,TRBD1,TRBJ1-4,CASTWTGRNEKLFF
TRBV12-3/TRBV12-4,TRBD1,TRBJ1-2,CASSSSGTGNYGYTF
TRBV10-3,NA,TRBJ2-1,CAISEQGPRNEQFF
TRBV20-1,NA,TRBJ2-1,CSASQGGYYNEQFF
TRBV11-2,TRBD2,TRBJ2-1,CASSLDLAGGRNEQFF
TRBV6-1,TRBD2,TRBJ2-1,CASRAGGTYNEQFF
TRBV12-3/TRBV12-4,NA,TRBJ2-7,CASRPSGGSNVYF
TRBV7-9,NA,TRBJ2-7,CASRFSASGYEQYF
TRBV11-2,TRBD1,TRBJ2-7,CASSRRQGWDSYEQYF
TRBV7-9,TRBD1,TRBJ1-6,CASSKQGEAGSPLHF
TRBV20-1,NA,TRBJ2-3,CSAREAASTDTQYF
TRBV19,NA,TRBJ2-1,CASTYSRYNEQFF
TRBV5-1,TRBD1,TRBJ1-2,CASSSWTGGNGYTF
TRBV12-3/TRBV12-4,NA,TRBJ2-4,CASSLREAKNIQYF
TRBV28,NA,TRBJ2-5,CASSLGGSLQETQYF
TRBV7-6,TRBD1,TRBJ2-2,CASSSGPRGLDTGELFF
TRBV7-2,NA,TRBJ1-4,CASSLAAGLTNEKLFF
TRBV24-1,TRBD2,TRBJ2-1,CATSGQLAGGFNEQFF
TRBV19,NA,TRBJ2-1,CASSGRPNEQFF